Each of the 27 T cell receptor beta chains below was sequenced from the same sample in a study of spatial heterogeneity in lung cancer (dated by TCRdb to the late 2010s). Library generation was performed with 5' RACE. The reads were generated on a NextSeq 500. TCRdb reworked the public reads: Q25 trimming with fastp, MiXCR clone assembly, productive beta chains retained. Rows are unified per CDR3 protein, each entry keeping the most common DNA and genes. Present in this sample are around 47,000 distinct CDR3 sequences, roughly 7.4% of which were seen just once. The ten largest clones take up 35% of the sample. The time point label, read with the paper, signifies: blood at routine non-recurrence follow-up after resection. TCR sequencing used whole RNA extracted from tumor and nontumor lung tissue, or from cryopreserved PBMC samples, without cell sorting. The input for sequencing was PBMCs, taken at follow-up. The receptors were sampled from a female donor with early-stage non-small cell lung cancer.

This sequence joins TRBV20-1 and TRBJ2-1, with 7 positions matching TRBD2. Germline V lookup: CDR1 DFQATT, CDR2 SNEGSKA (reference sequence). The CDR3 is 15 amino acids. The V segment lost 2 bases and the J segment 7 bases; nucleotides outside the gene matches: 11. The CDR3 spells CSARIAGSRSNEQFF. The CDR3 DNA follows: TGCAGTGCTAGAATAGCGGGCTCCCGAAGTAATGAGCAGTTCTTC.

This clonotype was counted between two and nine times. This chain connects TRBV5-1 to TRBJ2-3; TRBD2 is a possible D gene (6 bases). Germline lookup yields CDR1 SGHRS and CDR2 YFSETQ. The CDR3 has 16 residues. The ends were cut back, 2 bases at V and 4 bases at J, with 17 bases in the middle. The DNA of the CDR3 is TGCGCCAGCAGCTTCACATTGCGGGGAATTTCAGATACGCAGTATTTT. Amino acid sequence: CASSFTLRGISDTQYF.

This clonotype was counted ten times or more. The V and J genes are TRBV10-2 and TRBJ1-4, with 7 positions matching TRBD1. The germline gives CDR1 WSHSY, CDR2 SAAADI. V trimming: 2 bases; J trimming: 7 bases; junction bases outside the gene matches: 7. The CDR3 covers 15 residues. The CDR3, as DNA: TGCGCCAGCAGTGAGGGCCCAGGGGGAAGTGAAAAACTGTTTTTT. Its protein is CASSEGPGGSEKLFF.

This clonotype has ten or more counts. The chain joins TRBV28 to TRBJ1-2; D is unresolved. The V gene's germline CDR1 is MDHEN and CDR2 SYDVKM. V lost 7 bases to trimming and J lost 12 bases, with 24 bases between them. The CDR3 is made up of 14 amino acids. The CDR3 here is CASTRPAFPTLDTF. The DNA for the CDR3 is TGTGCCAGCACCCGTCCGGCATTCCCCACTCTAGACACCTTC.

In its sample, this clonotype was seen a few times. This chain joins TRBV7-8 and TRBJ2-7; 7 positions agree with TRBD1. Unmatched junction bases numbered 7, after V lost 5 bases and J lost 3 bases. The CDR3 is 14 amino acids. Germline V lookup: CDR1 SGHVS, CDR2 FQNEAQ. Here the CDR3 reads CASSPRPGGYEQYF. Here the CDR3 DNA reads TGTGCCAGCAGCCCACGTCCAGGGGGCTACGAGCAGTACTTC.

The chain joins TRBV6-1 to TRBJ1-1; D is unresolved. Germline CDR1 is MNHNS and CDR2 is SASEGT. V lost 5 bases and J 0 bases, leaving 10 bases between the germline ends. This CDR3 spans 14 amino acids. The chain's CDR3 is CASSWNSMNTEAFF. The CDR3 bases are TGTGCCAGCAGTTGGAACAGCATGAACACTGAAGCTTTCTTT.

This clonotype has only a few counts. The chain joins TRBV20-1 to TRBJ2-1, with D uncertain. Germline CDR1 DFQATT, CDR2 SNEGSKA (reference sequence). Trimming pared 6 bases from V and 0 bases from J, leaving 15 bases between. The CDR3 is 15 amino acids. The CDR3 loop is CSAHPTVFSYNEQFF. CDR3 in DNA: TGCAGTGCACACCCTACAGTTTTCTCCTACAATGAGCAGTTCTTC.

This clonotype was picked up many times. V gene TRBV12-3 or TRBV12-4 combines with J gene TRBJ1-5; D not certain. Trimming pared 7 bases from V and 3 bases from J, leaving 13 bases between. The CDR3 has 14 amino acids. CDR3 sequence reads: CASTEEPVNQPQHF. CDR3 nucleotide sequence: TGTGCCAGCACAGAGGAGCCGGTCAATCAGCCCCAGCATTTT.

This clonotype has at least ten counts. The chain links TRBV28 to TRBJ1-3; no reliable D call. CDR3 length: 15 residues. Trimming took off 6 bases at V and 2 bases at J, with 14 bases between the two ends. The germline gives CDR1 MDHEN, CDR2 SYDVKM. The CDR3 protein is CASSALDTAGNTIYF. CDR3 in DNA: TGTGCCAGCAGCGCTTTGGATACGGCTGGAAACACCATATATTTT.

The V call is TRBV5-6, the J call TRBJ2-5; D may be TRBD1 (6 bases). Germline CDR1 and CDR2: SGHDT and YYEEEE. Trimming left V 0 bases short and J 2 bases short, with 17 bases between. The CDR3 has 17 amino acids. This CDR3 is CASSLAWGRGEQETQYF. CDR3 DNA: TGTGCCAGCAGCTTGGCCTGGGGCAGGGGAGAACAAGAGACCCAGTACTTC.

Many counts were recorded for this clonotype. The chain couples TRBV29-1 to TRBJ2-3; 15 positions match TRBD2. Germline loops: CDR1 SQVTM, CDR2 ANQGSEA. This CDR3 comprises 15 residues. J gave up 4 bases and V 8 bases, and 7 bases lay outside the gene matches. The CDR3 DNA reads TGCAGCTTAGGGACTAGCGGGGGGACCGCAGATACGCAGTATTTT. It translates to CSLGTSGGTADTQYF.

This clonotype was recorded at least ten times. The gene calls are TRBV5-1 and TRBJ2-7, with unresolved D. Trimming removed 0 bases from V and 1 base from J, with 5 bases in between. Germline loops: CDR1 SGHRS, CDR2 YFSETQ. The length of the CDR3 is 13 residues. The CDR3 region is CASSLERSYEQYF. In nucleotides, the CDR3 is TGCGCCAGCAGCTTGGAACGGTCCTACGAGCAGTACTTC.

V and J are TRBV6-5 and TRBJ1-5; 9 bases match TRBD1. Losses at the gene ends were 4 bases for V and 6 bases for J; bases not matched to a gene: 4. The CDR3 spans 14 residues. Germline assignment: CDR1 MNHEY and CDR2 SVGAGI. As DNA, the CDR3 is TGTGCCAGCAGTTCCGGGACAGGGAGTCAGCCCCAGCATTTT. This codes for CASSSGTGSQPQHF.

This clonotype was counted many times. The chain uses TRBV7-2 and TRBJ2-4; D tentatively fits TRBD1 or TRBD2 (6 bases each). The V gene lost 4 bases and the J gene lost 5 bases, with 12 bases spanning the gap. CDR3 length equals 14 residues. CDR1 and CDR2 from the germline V gene are SGHTA and FQGNSA. CDR3 nucleotides: TGTGCCAGCAGCTCCACCGGGGGCCAAAACATTCAGTACTTC. This sequence encodes CASSSTGGQNIQYF.

This clonotype was recorded at least ten times. The rearrangement links TRBV7-6 to TRBJ1-6, with TRBD1 as a possible D gene (6 bases). V lost 1 base to trimming and J lost 9 bases, with 16 bases between them. Germline assignment: CDR1 SGHVS and CDR2 FNYEAQ. The CDR3 contains 16 residues. The CDR3 sequence: CASSLVQDSGTSPLHF. CDR3 nucleotide sequence: TGTGCCAGCAGCTTAGTTCAGGACAGTGGAACTTCACCCCTCCACTTT. The full variable domain, completed using reference TRBV7-6 and TRBJ1-6, is GAGVSQSPRYKVTKRGQDVALRCDPISGHVSLYWYRQALGQGPEFLTYFNYEAQQDKSGLPNDRFSAERPEGSISTLTIQRTEQRDSAMYRCASSLVQDSGTSPLHFGNGTRLTVT.

This clonotype was picked up many times. The CDR3 DNA sequence: TGTGCCAGCAGTTTATTGGGGGGAGGCACTGGGGCCAACGTCCTGACTTTC. Its translation: CASSLLGGGTGANVLTF. V usage is TRBV28 and J usage is TRBJ2-6; possible D gene TRBD2, 6 bases. Germline CDR1 reads MDHEN; CDR2 reads SYDVKM. Trimming took off 1 base at V and 2 bases at J, with 12 bases between the two ends. There are 17 residues in the CDR3.

The table lists this clonotype with many counts. This chain uses TRBV11-3 with TRBJ2-2; D call uncertain. With 1 base removed from V and 3 bases from J, the gap between germline ends came to 12 bases. This CDR3 comprises 16 residues. CDR1 is SGHNT, CDR2 YENEEA, per germline. The DNA for the CDR3 is TGTGCCAGCAGCTTAGTTACCCCCAGTCACACCGGGGAGCTGTTTTTT. It is translated as CASSLVTPSHTGELFF.

This clonotype was seen more than once but under ten times. The chain uses TRBV20-1 and TRBJ2-4; D is undetermined. V lost 5 bases and J 0 bases, leaving 8 bases between the germline ends. CDR3 size: 13 residues. Germline V gives CDR1 DFQATT, CDR2 SNEGSKA (reference sequence). This CDR3 is CSAEWLAKNIQYF. The CDR3, as DNA: TGCAGTGCTGAATGGTTAGCCAAAAACATTCAGTACTTC.

This clonotype was found a few times. The V gene is TRBV6-6, the J gene TRBJ1-4; possible D gene TRBD1, 6 bases. V gave up 6 bases and J gave up 7 bases, with 12 bases separating them. Germline V gene data show CDR1 as MNHNY and CDR2 as SVGAGI (reference sequence). The CDR3 spans 13 residues. The CDR3 sequence is CASRQGTGEKLFF. The CDR3 DNA reads as TGTGCCAGCAGGCAGGGGACGGGTGAAAAACTGTTTTTT.

This clonotype was counted ten times or more. The chain links TRBV3-1 to TRBJ1-1; TRBD1 aligns across 9 bases. Germline V lookup: CDR1 LGHDT, CDR2 YNNKEL (reference sequence). V was pared by 2 bases and J by 5 bases, with 3 bases of the junction left unmatched. CDR3 length: 14 residues. CDR3 protein: CASSQPGQGTEAFF. The CDR3 bases are TGTGCCAGCAGCCAACCGGGACAGGGAACTGAAGCTTTCTTT.

This clonotype has at least ten counts. This sequence joins TRBV10-3 and TRBJ2-7; 14 bases agree with TRBD2. Unmatched junction bases numbered 7, after V lost 10 bases and J lost 5 bases. In germline, CDR1 is ENHRY, CDR2 SYGVKD. The CDR3 is 14 amino acids. CDR3 in amino acids: CATETSGGAHEQYF. The CDR3 DNA is TGTGCCACCGAGACTAGCGGGGGGGCCCACGAGCAGTACTTC.

V usage is TRBV10-3 and J usage is TRBJ1-4; D call uncertain. This CDR3 region has 12 residues. V dropped 4 bases and J dropped 8 bases, with 8 bases sitting between them. Per the germline V gene, CDR1 is ENHRY and CDR2 is SYGVKD. As DNA, the CDR3 is TGTGCCATCAGTGTGGTGGGGGAAAAACTGTTTTTT. It yields the protein CAISVVGEKLFF.

This clonotype showed up just a few times. The rearrangement uses TRBV20-1 and TRBJ2-3; 11 nucleotides align to TRBD1. The V and J ends lost 0 bases and 7 bases, in that order; junction bases with no gene match: 6. Per germline, CDR1 DFQATT and CDR2 SNEGSKA (reference sequence). This CDR3 comprises 15 residues. The DNA for the CDR3 is TGCAGTGCTAGAGACGGGACAGGGGGTACGAATACGCAGTATTTT. Residues: CSARDGTGGTNTQYF.

This clonotype was recorded many times. The chain combines TRBV2 with TRBJ2-2, with no clear D. CDR1 is SNHLY and CDR2 is FYNNEI in the germline V gene. Trimming pared 2 bases from V and 6 bases from J, leaving 4 bases between. This CDR3 comprises 12 residues. CDR3 nucleotides: TGTGCCAGCAGTGAAAGGGCCGGGGAGCTGTTTTTT. It encodes CASSERAGELFF.

This clonotype was found many times. The chain employs TRBV6-4 and TRBJ2-1, with 11 bases aligning to TRBD2. V was pared by 4 bases and J by 10 bases, with 0 bases of the junction left unmatched. The CDR3 has 12 residues. Germline V gives CDR1 MRHNA, CDR2 SNTAGT. CDR3 nucleotides: TGTGCCAGCAGTGGGACTAGCGGGGAGCAGTTCTTC. This sequence encodes CASSGTSGEQFF.

This clonotype has a count of ten or more. The genes are TRBV6-5 and TRBJ2-2; the D gene is possibly TRBD1 (6 bases). The CDR3 totals 15 residues. Germline lookup yields CDR1 MNHEY and CDR2 SVGAGI. The V gene lost 6 bases and the J gene lost 0 bases, with 11 bases spanning the gap. The CDR3 spells CASRPDRSNTGELFF. The CDR3 nucleotides read TGTGCCAGCAGGCCGGACAGATCGAACACCGGGGAGCTGTTTTTT.

Ten or more counts support this clonotype. V gene TRBV5-1 combines with J gene TRBJ1-5, with a tentative D call TRBD1 (5 bases). This CDR3 is built from 15 residues. In germline, CDR1 is SGHRS, CDR2 YFSETQ. V was pared by 4 bases and J by 8 bases, with 19 bases between. CDR3: CASSAGHGVGEPQHF. CDR3 coding DNA: TGCGCCAGCAGCGCCGGACACGGGGTCGGAGAGCCCCAGCATTTT. The full variable domain, rest sourced from reference TRBV5-1 and TRBJ1-5, is KAGVTQTPRYLIKTRGQQVTLSCSPISGHRSVSWYQQTPGQGLQFLFEYFSETQRNKGNFPGRFSGRQFSNSRSEMNVSTLELGDSALYLCASSAGHGVGEPQHFGDGTRLSIL.